One sample yielded the 22 T cell receptor beta chains listed below, sequenced in a study of T cells in Graves' hyperthyroidism and ophthalmopathy. There were TCR beta CDR3 regions amplified from RNA transcripts. HTBI primers drove first-round RT-PCR of the TCR CDR3. One entry per CDR3 protein results from TCRdb running MiXCR on the multiplex PCR reads. The repertoire holds about 260,000 distinct CDR3 sequences, around 17% seen once, with 28% in the top ten. Input material: blood. These TCRs come from a woman between 18 and 29 years old with Graves' ophthalmopathy.

Many counts were recorded for this clonotype. For the CDR3, the DNA is TGTGCCAGCAGTTTATTATCCAGGGGATATGCGGATGAGCAGTTCTTC. The encoded protein is CASSLLSRGYADEQFF. The chain uses TRBV27 and TRBJ2-1; possibly TRBD1 for D (6 bases). V lost 1 base to trimming and J lost 8 bases, with 18 bases between them. The germline CDR1 and CDR2 sequences are MNHEY and SMNVEV (reference sequence). The CDR3 spans 16 residues.

This clonotype was detected many times. This chain connects TRBV6-1 to TRBJ1-5, with 10 bases lining up with TRBD1. The CDR3 sequence is 15 residues long. Germline V lookup: CDR1 MNHNS, CDR2 SASEGT. The V and J ends lost 6 bases and 3 bases, in that order; junction bases with no gene match: 5. The CDR3 loop reads CASSRDRGHNQPQHF. CDR3 coding DNA: TGTGCCAGCAGCCGCGACAGGGGGCACAATCAGCCCCAGCATTTT.

V and J are TRBV28 and TRBJ1-2; D is ambiguous. V lost 7 bases and J 5 bases, leaving 14 bases between the germline ends. The germline CDR1 and CDR2 sequences are MDHEN and SYDVKM. CDR3 length equals 13 residues. The CDR3 DNA sequence: TGTGCCAGCACCCTCGGGGTCGGTTATGGCTACACCTTC. Protein sequence: CASTLGVGYGYTF.

This clonotype was detected ten times or more. The rearrangement uses TRBV6-2 or TRBV6-3 and TRBJ2-3, with a tentative D call TRBD2 (5 bases). The ends were cut back, 4 bases at V and 0 bases at J, with 11 bases in the middle. CDR1 is MNHEY and CDR2 is SVGEGT in the germline V gene. The CDR3 runs to 15 residues. The CDR3 region has the DNA TGTGCCAGCAGTTTCCCCCCGGGGAGCACAGATACGCAGTATTTT. Its protein product is CASSFPPGSTDTQYF.

This clonotype was detected ten times or more. The V and J genes are TRBV6-1 and TRBJ1-2; 7 bases align to TRBD1. The germline V gene encodes CDR1 MNHNS and CDR2 SASEGT. The CDR3 totals 13 residues. V shed 6 bases and J 6 bases; nucleotides not matched to a gene: 7. The CDR3 DNA reads as TGTGCCAGCAGGGATAACAGGGGTGATGGCTACACCTTC. This codes for CASRDNRGDGYTF.

This clonotype was seen at least ten times. This chain uses TRBV6-1 with TRBJ2-7, with TRBD2 matching over 9 bases. The J segment lost 0 bases and the V segment lost 6 bases, leaving 6 bases of the junction unmatched. The germline gives CDR1 MNHNS, CDR2 SASEGT. The CDR3 runs to 15 residues. The CDR3 protein is CASRPSGTLSYEQYF. The DNA of the CDR3 is TGTGCCAGCAGACCTAGCGGGACCCTCTCCTACGAGCAGTACTTC.

This clonotype was detected ten times or more. The chain uses TRBV6-1 and TRBJ2-3, with 12 bases matching TRBD2. Germline CDR1 is MNHNS and CDR2 is SASEGT. The trim removed 2 bases at V and 1 base at J, leaving 1 base unmatched. The CDR3 is 16 residues long. The CDR3 DNA is TGTGCCAGCAGTGAAACTAGCGGGGGGCGCACAGATACGCAGTATTTT. Translating gives CASSETSGGRTDTQYF.

The chain links TRBV3-1 to TRBJ2-1; 10 bases match TRBD1. J was trimmed by 6 bases and V by 3 bases; bases with no gene match: 8. The CDR3 is 16 residues long. Per germline, CDR1 LGHDT and CDR2 YNNKEL (reference sequence). CDR3 sequence reads: CASSQYRQGAGNEQFF. DNA of the CDR3: TGTGCCAGCAGCCAGTACCGACAGGGGGCAGGCAATGAGCAGTTCTTC.

The table lists this clonotype with many counts. The V call is TRBV20-1, the J call TRBJ1-2; D is unclear. V lost 3 bases and J 0 bases, leaving 11 bases between the germline ends. The length of the CDR3 is 14 residues. CDR1 DFQATT and CDR2 SNEGSKA come from the germline V gene (reference sequence). CDR3 sequence (DNA): TGCAGTGCTAGGGGCGTACCCTCTAACTATGGCTACACCTTC. Translating it yields CSARGVPSNYGYTF.

This clonotype was observed many times. The rearrangement links TRBV7-8 to TRBJ1-5; a weak D match, TRBD1 (5 bases). Germline V gene data show CDR1 as SGHVS and CDR2 as FQNEAQ. This CDR3 spans 16 amino acids. Trimming removed 7 bases from V and 0 bases from J, with 16 bases in between. CDR3 nucleotides: TGTGCCAGCACCATCTCCTGGGGGTATAGCAATCAGCCCCAGCATTTT. As protein: CASTISWGYSNQPQHF.

V usage is TRBV7-8 and J usage is TRBJ2-7; D is ambiguous. This CDR3 has 13 residues. Looked up from germline, CDR1 is SGHVS and CDR2 is FQNEAQ. V shed 1 base and J shed 2 bases, with 6 bases lying between them. Here the CDR3 DNA reads TGTGCCAGCAGCTTAGAGGGTCCCTACGAGCAGTACTTC. Its translation is CASSLEGPYEQYF.

A note on this clonotype: Given a much more abundant clone one base away, this may be a read error. This chain joins TRBV6-2 or TRBV6-3 and TRBJ2-2; TRBD2 is a possible D gene (6 bases). The CDR3 contains 14 residues. V was trimmed by 8 bases and J by 7 bases, leaving 17 bases between them. Germline values: CDR1 MNHEY, CDR2 SVGEGT. In nucleotides, the CDR3 is TGTGCCAGCGGCGGGACCGGGAACCTCGGGGAGCTGTTTTTT. It encodes CASGGTGNLGELFF.

This chain connects TRBV6-2 or TRBV6-3 to TRBJ2-7; D gene unclear. The germline V and J ends were trimmed by 3 bases and 6 bases, with 6 bases remaining between them. CDR1 is MNHEY, CDR2 SVGEGT, per germline. This CDR3 has 11 residues. The chain's CDR3 is CASSYIGEQYF. Written as DNA, the CDR3 is TGTGCCAGCAGTTATATTGGCGAGCAGTACTTC.

This clonotype has a count of ten or more. V and J are TRBV27 and TRBJ2-1, with TRBD1 matching 7 bases. This CDR3 is 15 amino acids long. The V gene's germline CDR1 is MNHEY and CDR2 SMNVEV (reference sequence). J gave up 7 bases and V 8 bases, and 14 bases lay outside the gene matches. The CDR3 loop is CASSAWSGGINEQFF. As DNA, the CDR3 is TGTGCCAGCTCCGCGTGGTCAGGGGGTATTAATGAGCAGTTCTTC.

The gene calls are TRBV5-6 and TRBJ2-1; 7 positions match TRBD1. With 4 bases clipped from V and 10 bases from J, the junction kept 17 bases outside the gene matches. In germline, CDR1 is SGHDT, CDR2 YYEEEE. The CDR3 loop spans 16 amino acids. The CDR3 sequence is CASSGGNDRDSYEQFF. CDR3 bases: TGTGCCAGCAGCGGAGGAAATGACAGGGATTCCTACGAGCAGTTCTTC.

The chain couples TRBV18 to TRBJ1-4; unclear D gene. Germline V gene data show CDR1 as KGHSH and CDR2 as LQKENI. CDR3 length: 16 residues. Trimming took 2 bases from V and 0 from J, leaving 10 bases between them. The CDR3 spells CASSPTPAATNEKLFF. CDR3 nucleotides: TGTGCCAGCTCACCAACGCCAGCTGCAACTAATGAAAAACTGTTTTTT.

This clonotype was counted at least ten times. The chain joins TRBV3-1 to TRBJ2-2; D call uncertain. This CDR3 is 14 amino acids long. The V end lost 1 base, the J end lost 3 bases, and 6 bases lay between the germline ends. Germline loops: CDR1 LGHDT, CDR2 YNNKEL (reference sequence). The CDR3 region is CASSQAKDTGELFF. The CDR3 DNA follows: TGTGCCAGCAGCCAAGCCAAGGACACCGGGGAGCTGTTTTTT.

The table lists this clonotype with a few counts. This rearrangement joins TRBV10-1 to TRBJ2-7, with a weak D call TRBD1 (6 bases). The CDR3 has 14 amino acids. Germline V gene data show CDR1 as WNHNN and CDR2 as SYGVQD (reference sequence). Trimming shortened V by 3 bases and J by 0 bases, and 9 bases separated the two germline ends. The CDR3 DNA sequence: TGCGCCAGCAGTGACAGGGGTATCTCCTACGAGCAGTACTTC. Amino acid sequence: CASSDRGISYEQYF.

This clonotype showed up many times. The chain carries TRBV7-9 and TRBJ1-3; the D is unclear. CDR3 length equals 14 residues. Germline loops: CDR1 SEHNR, CDR2 FQNEAQ (reference sequence). V was clipped by 5 bases and J by 4 bases, with 12 bases between them. Here the CDR3 DNA reads TGTGCCAGCAGCCCCGTACCCCCAGGAAACACCATATATTTT. Amino acid sequence: CASSPVPPGNTIYF.

This clonotype was seen repeatedly, ten times or more. The chain joins TRBV7-2 to TRBJ2-3; D may be TRBD1 or TRBD2 (6 bases each). This CDR3 is built from 15 residues. Germline V gives CDR1 SGHTA, CDR2 FQGNSA. Trimming removed 3 bases from V and 5 bases from J, with 15 bases in between. The CDR3 protein is CASSFIGGARDTQYF. DNA of the CDR3: TGTGCCAGCAGCTTCATCGGGGGCGCCCGAGATACGCAGTATTTT.

The chain couples TRBV13 to TRBJ2-5, with 11 bases lining up with TRBD2. With V trimmed by 6 bases and J by 0 bases, 6 bases remained unmatched. Germline CDR1 reads PRHDT; CDR2 reads FYEKMQ (reference sequence). The CDR3 loop spans 16 amino acids. The DNA for the CDR3 is TGTGCCAGCAGAGAGCGACTAGCGGGAAACCAAGAGACCCAGTACTTC. Protein: CASRERLAGNQETQYF.

This chain uses TRBV19 with TRBJ1-5, with D possibly being TRBD1 (5 bases). V was shortened by 11 bases and J by 3 bases, with 17 bases between the two germline ends. The germline gives CDR1 LNHDA, CDR2 SQIVND (reference sequence). The length of the CDR3 is 14 residues. CDR3 DNA sequence: TGTGCCGGGGGGGGGGGGACCTTCAATCAGCCCCAGCATTTT. Translating it yields CAGGGGTFNQPQHF. Complete variable domain (other parts from reference TRBV19 and TRBJ1-5): DGGITQSPKYLFRKEGQNVTLSCEQNLNHDAMYWYRQDPGQGLRLIYYSQIVNDFQKGDIAEGYSVSREKKESFPLTVTSAQKNPTAFYLCAGGGGTFNQPQHFGDGTRLSIL.